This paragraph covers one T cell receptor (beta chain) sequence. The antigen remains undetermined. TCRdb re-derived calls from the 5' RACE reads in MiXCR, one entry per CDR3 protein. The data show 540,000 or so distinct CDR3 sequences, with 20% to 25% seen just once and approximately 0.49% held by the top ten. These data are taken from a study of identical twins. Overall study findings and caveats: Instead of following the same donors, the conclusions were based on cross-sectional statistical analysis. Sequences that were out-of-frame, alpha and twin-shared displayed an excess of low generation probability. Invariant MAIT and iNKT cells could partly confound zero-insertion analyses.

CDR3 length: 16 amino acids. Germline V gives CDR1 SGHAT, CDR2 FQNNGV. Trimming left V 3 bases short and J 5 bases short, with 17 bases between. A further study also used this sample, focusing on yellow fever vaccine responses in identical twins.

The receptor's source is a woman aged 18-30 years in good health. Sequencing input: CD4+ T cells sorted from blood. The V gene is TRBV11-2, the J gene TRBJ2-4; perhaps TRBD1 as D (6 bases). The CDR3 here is CASSFQQGPGQNIQYF. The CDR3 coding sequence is TGTGCCAGCAGCTTCCAACAGGGTCCGGGGCAAAACATTCAGTACTTC.